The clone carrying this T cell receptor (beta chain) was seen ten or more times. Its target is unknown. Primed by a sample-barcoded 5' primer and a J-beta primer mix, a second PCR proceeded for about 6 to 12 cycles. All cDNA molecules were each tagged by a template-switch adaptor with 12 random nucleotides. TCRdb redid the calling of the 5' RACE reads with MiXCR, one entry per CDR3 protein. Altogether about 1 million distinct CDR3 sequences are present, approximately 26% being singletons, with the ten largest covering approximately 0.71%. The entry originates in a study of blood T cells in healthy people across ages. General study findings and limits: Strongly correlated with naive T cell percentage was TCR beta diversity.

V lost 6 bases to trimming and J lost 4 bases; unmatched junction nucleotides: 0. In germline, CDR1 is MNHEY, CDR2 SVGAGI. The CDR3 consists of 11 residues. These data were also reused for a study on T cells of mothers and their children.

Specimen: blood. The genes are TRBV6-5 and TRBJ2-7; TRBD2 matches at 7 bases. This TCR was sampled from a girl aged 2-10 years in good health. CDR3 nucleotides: TGTGCCAGCAGGGGGGGGTACGAGCAGTACTTC. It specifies CASRGGYEQYF.